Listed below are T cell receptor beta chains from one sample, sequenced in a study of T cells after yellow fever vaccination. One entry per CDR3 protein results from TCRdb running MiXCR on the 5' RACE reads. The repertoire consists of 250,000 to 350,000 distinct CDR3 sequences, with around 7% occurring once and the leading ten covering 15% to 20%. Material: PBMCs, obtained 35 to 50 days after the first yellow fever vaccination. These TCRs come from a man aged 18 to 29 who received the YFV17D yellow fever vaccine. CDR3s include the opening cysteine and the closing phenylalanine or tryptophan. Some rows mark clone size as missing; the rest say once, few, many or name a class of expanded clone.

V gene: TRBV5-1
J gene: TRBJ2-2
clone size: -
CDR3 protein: CASSLARGGDTGELFF

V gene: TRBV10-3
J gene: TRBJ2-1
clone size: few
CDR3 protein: CAIRSGTSYNEQFF

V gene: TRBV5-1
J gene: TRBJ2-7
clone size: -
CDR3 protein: CASSPQDRSEQYF

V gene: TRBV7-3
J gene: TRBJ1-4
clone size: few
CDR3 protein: CASSLHRETNEKLFF

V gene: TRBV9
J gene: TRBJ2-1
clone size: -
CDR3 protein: CASSVQGGKQFF

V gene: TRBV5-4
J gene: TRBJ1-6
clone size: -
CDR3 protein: CASSLEGYRSPLHF

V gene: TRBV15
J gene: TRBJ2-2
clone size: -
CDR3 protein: CATSRGGAGELFF

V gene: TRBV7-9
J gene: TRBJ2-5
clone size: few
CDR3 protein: CASSLGGANQETQYF

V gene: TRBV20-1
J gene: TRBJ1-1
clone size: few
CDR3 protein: CSANSPGQRGTEAFF

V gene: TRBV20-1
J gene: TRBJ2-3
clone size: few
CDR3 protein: CSARGGGGGTDTQYF

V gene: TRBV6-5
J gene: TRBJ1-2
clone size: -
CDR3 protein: CASSYSAGHSKGYTF

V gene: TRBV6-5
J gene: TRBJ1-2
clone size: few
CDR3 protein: CASSSARADYGYTF

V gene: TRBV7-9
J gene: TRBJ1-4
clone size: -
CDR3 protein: CASSWKVATNEKLFF

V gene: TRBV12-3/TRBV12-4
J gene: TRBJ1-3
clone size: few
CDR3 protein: CASRDRPGNTIYF

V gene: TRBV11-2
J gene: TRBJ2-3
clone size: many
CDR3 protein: CASSDRTSGATDTQYF

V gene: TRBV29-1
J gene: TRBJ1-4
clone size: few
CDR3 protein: CSVAPGLNEKLFF

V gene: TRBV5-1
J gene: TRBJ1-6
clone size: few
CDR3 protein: CASSRGQTFSYNSPLHF

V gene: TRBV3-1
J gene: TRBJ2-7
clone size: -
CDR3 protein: CASSHRQGIYEQYF

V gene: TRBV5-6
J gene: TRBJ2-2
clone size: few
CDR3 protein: CASSLESLTWQGDTGELFF

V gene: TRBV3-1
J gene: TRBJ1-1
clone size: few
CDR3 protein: CASSQDLRGTEAFF

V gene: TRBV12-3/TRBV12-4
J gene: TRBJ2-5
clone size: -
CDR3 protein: CASRQDRYQETQYF

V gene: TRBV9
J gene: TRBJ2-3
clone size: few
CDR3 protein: CASSVPLAGGRTDTQYF

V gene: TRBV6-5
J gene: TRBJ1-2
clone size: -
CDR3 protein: CASSWGEEIYGYTF

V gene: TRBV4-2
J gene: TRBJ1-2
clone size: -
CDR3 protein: CASSQDSLYGYTF

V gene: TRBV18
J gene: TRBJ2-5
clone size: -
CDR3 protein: CASSRGAQIYTPLQETQYF

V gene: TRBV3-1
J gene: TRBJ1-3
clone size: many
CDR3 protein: CASSQTGLISGNTIYF

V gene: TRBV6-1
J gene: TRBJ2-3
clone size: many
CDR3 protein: CASRLAYSSTDTQYF

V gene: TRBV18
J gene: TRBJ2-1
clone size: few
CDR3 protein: CASSPSGTNEQFF

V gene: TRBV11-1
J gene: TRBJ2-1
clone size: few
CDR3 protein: CASSLGRTSTDEQFF

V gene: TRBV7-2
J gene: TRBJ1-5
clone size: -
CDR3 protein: CASSTQGYQPQHF

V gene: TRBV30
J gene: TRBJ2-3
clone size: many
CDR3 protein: CAWSADYGDTQYF

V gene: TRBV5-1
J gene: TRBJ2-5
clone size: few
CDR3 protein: CASSLTRADQETQYF

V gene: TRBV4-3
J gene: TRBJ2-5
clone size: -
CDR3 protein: CASSQDLGGSTGGVETQYF

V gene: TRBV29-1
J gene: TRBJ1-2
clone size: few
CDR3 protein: CSVYTTVQGYTF

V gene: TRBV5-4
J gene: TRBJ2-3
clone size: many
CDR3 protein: CASSLGLAVTDTQYF

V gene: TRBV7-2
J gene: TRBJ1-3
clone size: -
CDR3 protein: CASSLAHSPGNTIYF

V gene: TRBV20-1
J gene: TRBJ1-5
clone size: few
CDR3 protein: CSAIQGASNQPQHF

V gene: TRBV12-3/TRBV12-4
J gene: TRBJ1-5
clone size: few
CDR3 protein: CASSGPFVGNQPQHF

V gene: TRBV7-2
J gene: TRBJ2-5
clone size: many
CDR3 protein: CASSAEETQYF

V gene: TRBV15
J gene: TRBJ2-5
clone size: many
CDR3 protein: CATSRLGEGAETQYF

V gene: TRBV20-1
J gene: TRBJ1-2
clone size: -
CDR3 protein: CSALRQGPNYGYTF

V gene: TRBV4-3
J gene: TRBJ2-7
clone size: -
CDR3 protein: CASSQDSRGDYEQYF

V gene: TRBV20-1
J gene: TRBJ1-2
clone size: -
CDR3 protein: CSARAQRGNTF

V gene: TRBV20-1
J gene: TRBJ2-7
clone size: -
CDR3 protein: CSALRVHPSYEQYF